The 28 T cell receptor beta chains below were found in one sample sequenced in a study of beta chain features in type 1 diabetes. Sequenced material consisted of expressed TCRB transcripts (all of the isolated RNA was reverse transcribed). Clones were sequenced by immunoSEQ multiplex PCR, and TCRdb holds only the in-frame ones, with some missing. Altogether hundreds of thousands of clones are present, approximately 30% being singletons, with the ten largest covering about 0.065%. What was sequenced was naive CD4+ T cells from blood. All receptors come from a man between 18 and 35 years old in good health.

J is TRBJ2-5 and V is TRBV9; D is possibly TRBD2 (5 bases). Germline assignment: CDR1 SGDLS and CDR2 YYNGEE. V lost 4 bases and J 5 bases, leaving 15 bases between the germline ends. CDR3 length equals 14 residues. CDR3 loop: CASSPYDRGETQYF. In DNA, the CDR3 is TGTGCCAGCAGCCCTTATGACCGAGGGGAGACCCAGTACTTC.

J is TRBJ2-3 and V is TRBV29-1; no reliable D call. The CDR3 covers 14 residues. Germline V gene data show CDR1 as SQVTM and CDR2 as ANQGSEA. V was clipped by 1 base and J by 4 bases, with 12 bases between them. In DNA form, the CDR3 reads TGCAGCGTTGAAGGGGCGGTGGTATCAGATACGCAGTATTTT. It codes for CSVEGAVVSDTQYF.

CDR3 sequence (DNA): TGTGCCACCAGCAGAGATCGGCTGAACACTGAAGCTTTCTTT. Residues: CATSRDRLNTEAFF. The chain uses TRBV15 and TRBJ1-1; no clear D. The CDR3 is 14 amino acids. Germline assignment: CDR1 LNHNV and CDR2 YYDKDF (reference sequence). V was clipped by 0 bases and J by 0 bases, with 5 bases between them.

The rearrangement uses TRBV28 and TRBJ2-1, with D possibly TRBD1 on 6 matching bases. The CDR3 spans 15 residues. Trimming took off 2 bases at V and 8 bases at J, with 16 bases between the two ends. The germline V gene encodes CDR1 MDHEN and CDR2 SYDVKM. The CDR3 here is CASSLGGRGYDEQFF. The CDR3, as DNA: TGTGCCAGCAGTTTAGGCGGCAGGGGATATGATGAGCAGTTCTTC.

This clone was seen only a few times. The chain recombines TRBV9 with TRBJ2-3; no reliable D call. The CDR3 totals 12 residues. CDR1 is SGDLS, CDR2 YYNGEE, per germline. V lost 4 bases, J lost 6 bases, and 9 bases lay in between. As DNA, the CDR3 is TGTGCCAGCAGCTCCGAGTGGGATACGCAGTATTTT. Its translation: CASSSEWDTQYF.

Concerning this clone itself: Within the sample, other DNA sequences also encode this same CDR3. The chain carries TRBV30 and TRBJ1-2, with TRBD1 identical over 8 bases. V shed 3 bases, J shed 5 bases, and the junction held 5 bases outside the gene matches. The CDR3 covers 13 residues. Germline lookup yields CDR1 GTSNPN and CDR2 SVGIG (reference sequence). The CDR3 bases are TGTGCCTGGAGCGCGGACAGGGTTTATGGCTACACCTTC. Its protein is CAWSADRVYGYTF.

The rearrangement joins TRBV7-9 to TRBJ2-7; 12 bases fit TRBD2. CDR3 length: 15 residues. CDR1 is SEHNR, CDR2 FQNEAQ, per germline (reference sequence). Losses at the gene ends were 4 bases for V and 6 bases for J; bases not matched to a gene: 7. For the CDR3, the DNA is TGTGCCAGCAGCTACGCTAGCGGGAGGGCGAGCGAGCAGTACTTC. Its protein product is CASSYASGRASEQYF.

V and J are TRBV5-4 and TRBJ2-1; D gene ambiguous. From germline, CDR1 is SGHNT and CDR2 YYREEE (reference sequence). The CDR3 length is 14 residues. Trimming stripped 0 bases from V and 1 base from J, with 5 bases between. The CDR3 DNA reads TGTGCCAGCAGCTTGGCTGGTTCCTACAATGAGCAGTTCTTC. Translating gives CASSLAGSYNEQFF.

Notes on this clone: This CDR3 is also generated by other DNA sequences in the sample. V gene TRBV5-1 combines with J gene TRBJ2-1; D uncertain. The germline CDR1 and CDR2 sequences are SGHRS and YFSETQ. Deletions cut 0 bases from V and 0 bases from J, with 4 bases between. CDR3 length: 14 residues. The CDR3 sequence is CASSLEGSYNEQFF. The DNA of the CDR3 is TGCGCCAGCAGCTTGGAGGGCTCCTACAATGAGCAGTTCTTC.

This rearrangement joins TRBV5-1 to TRBJ2-3; 8 nucleotides agree with TRBD2. Germline CDR1 is SGHRS and CDR2 is YFSETQ. The CDR3 runs to 15 residues. After removal of 0 bases from V and 2 bases from J, the junction contained 2 bases not matched to a gene. The CDR3 nucleotides are TGCGCCAGCAGCTTGGGGACTAGCCCCACAGATACGCAGTATTTT. This codes for CASSLGTSPTDTQYF. The whole variable domain, remainder taken from reference TRBV5-1 and TRBJ2-3, is KAGVTQTPRYLIKTRGQQVTLSCSPISGHRSVSWYQQTPGQGLQFLFEYFSETQRNKGNFPGRFSGRQFSNSRSEMNVSTLELGDSALYLCASSLGTSPTDTQYFGPGTRLTVL.

This clone was recorded a few times. This chain joins TRBV5-6 and TRBJ2-7, with 8 bases matching TRBD1. V shed 7 bases and J 0 bases; nucleotides not matched to a gene: 6. Germline CDR1 reads SGHDT; CDR2 reads YYEEEE. The CDR3 is made up of 14 amino acids. The CDR3 loop is CASSPDRDSYEQYF. DNA of the CDR3: TGTGCCAGCTCACCGGACAGGGACTCCTACGAGCAGTACTTC.

This clone showed up just a few times. The chain is built from TRBV2 and TRBJ1-2; D gene ambiguous. Looked up from germline, CDR1 is SNHLY and CDR2 is FYNNEI. This CDR3 contains 12 residues. Trimming took 2 bases from V and 8 from J, leaving 9 bases between them. CDR3 bases: TGTGCCAGCAGTGAAAGGACGACAGGCTACACCTTC. Amino acid sequence: CASSERTTGYTF.

The chain recombines TRBV5-5 with TRBJ2-1; 13 bases align to TRBD2. The trim removed 1 base at V and 2 bases at J, leaving 6 bases unmatched. The CDR3 extends over 18 amino acids. Germline loops: CDR1 SGHKS, CDR2 YYEKEE (reference sequence). The CDR3 nucleotides read TGTGCCAGCAGCTTGCCGGGACTAGCGGGACCTGCCTACAATGAGCAGTTCTTC. It yields the protein CASSLPGLAGPAYNEQFF.

About this clone itself: The sample contains more than one DNA sequence encoding this CDR3. The chain has TRBV29-1 and TRBJ1-4; 10 nucleotides agree with TRBD1. The germline gives CDR1 SQVTM, CDR2 ANQGSEA. V gave up 6 bases and J gave up 8 bases; unmatched junction bases: 3. CDR3 size: 12 residues. The CDR3: CSVGQGEEKLFF. CDR3 nucleotide sequence: TGCAGCGTCGGACAGGGGGAAGAAAAACTGTTTTTT.

A few counts support this clone. The V gene is TRBV7-3, the J gene TRBJ2-3, with 8 bases lining up with TRBD2. CDR3 length: 14 amino acids. The germline CDR1 and CDR2 sequences are SGHTA and FQGTGA. With V trimmed by 5 bases and J by 4 bases, 5 bases remained unmatched. The CDR3 loop is CASSHSGMADTQYF. The CDR3 DNA reads TGTGCCAGCAGCCATAGCGGGATGGCAGATACGCAGTATTTT.

V is TRBV9 and J is TRBJ1-1; the D is unclear. This CDR3 has 16 residues. Trimming cost V 0 bases and J 1 base, with 13 bases left between them. The germline gives CDR1 SGDLS, CDR2 YYNGEE. The CDR3: CASSVASGLPNTEAFF. CDR3 DNA sequence: TGTGCCAGCAGCGTAGCCAGTGGCTTACCGAACACTGAAGCTTTCTTT.

The J gene is TRBJ1-3, the V gene TRBV29-1; tentatively, D is TRBD1 (5 bases). Germline CDR1 reads SQVTM; CDR2 reads ANQGSEA. Trimming stripped 4 bases from V and 0 bases from J, with 10 bases between. The CDR3 is 14 amino acids. The CDR3 here is CSVGDGFSGNTIYF. DNA of the CDR3: TGCAGCGTTGGGGACGGATTCTCTGGAAACACCATATATTTT.

This rearrangement joins TRBV28 to TRBJ1-2; D gene unclear. With 6 bases removed from V and 4 bases from J, the gap between germline ends came to 9 bases. Germline CDR1 reads MDHEN; CDR2 reads SYDVKM. This CDR3 has 12 amino acids. CDR3 in DNA: TGTGCCAGCAGGACGGGGTTCTATGGCTACACCTTC. Translating gives CASRTGFYGYTF.

This clone was seen a handful of times. This chain uses TRBV30 with TRBJ2-7; the D gene is possibly TRBD1 (5 bases). CDR1 and CDR2 from the germline V gene are GTSNPN and SVGIG (reference sequence). The CDR3 totals 12 residues. V shed 3 bases and J shed 5 bases, with 11 bases lying between them. CDR3 region: CAWSNWGHEQYF. As DNA, the CDR3 is TGTGCCTGGAGCAATTGGGGCCACGAGCAGTACTTC.

The rearrangement uses TRBV5-1 and TRBJ2-1, with TRBD2 matching over 9 bases. The CDR3 extends over 16 amino acids. Looked up from germline, CDR1 is SGHRS and CDR2 is YFSETQ. Trimming took 0 bases from V and 8 from J; bases not matched to a gene: 9. This chain's CDR3 is CASSLANEGLAYEQFF. The CDR3 DNA is TGCGCCAGCAGCTTGGCTAACGAGGGACTAGCCTATGAGCAGTTCTTC.

This clone was seen more than once but under ten times. The V and J genes are TRBV4-3 and TRBJ2-1, with D possibly being TRBD1 (5 bases). CDR1 LGHNA and CDR2 YSLEER come from the germline V gene. Trimming stripped 0 bases from V and 4 bases from J, with 13 bases between. CDR3 length: 16 residues. CDR3 bases: TGCGCCAGCAGCCAAGATCGGCAGGGTCGATACAATGAGCAGTTCTTC. Translation: CASSQDRQGRYNEQFF.

The chain recombines TRBV19 with TRBJ2-1, with D possibly TRBD2 on 5 matching bases. Germline V CDR1 and CDR2: LNHDA, SQIVND (reference sequence). Trimming shortened V by 6 bases and J by 6 bases, and 12 bases separated the two germline ends. The CDR3 is 13 amino acids. This CDR3 reads CASSIARANEQFF. DNA for the CDR3: TGTGCCAGTAGCATCGCGAGGGCCAATGAGCAGTTCTTC.

This clone was observed a few times. This chain connects TRBV30 to TRBJ2-1; 9 nucleotides line up with TRBD2. Germline loops: CDR1 GTSNPN, CDR2 SVGIG (reference sequence). The CDR3 is made up of 15 amino acids. The V and J ends lost 2 bases and 8 bases, in that order; junction bases with no gene match: 10. This chain's CDR3 is CAWSLQSGRRDEQFF. The CDR3 DNA is TGTGCCTGGAGTCTTCAGAGCGGGAGGCGGGATGAGCAGTTCTTC.

The chain is built from TRBV28 and TRBJ2-7; no reliable D call. CDR1 is MDHEN, CDR2 SYDVKM, per germline. The CDR3 contains 12 residues. V lost 0 bases, J lost 1 base, and 1 base lay in between. In DNA form, the CDR3 reads TGTGCCAGCAGTTTATGGTCCTACGAGCAGTACTTC. This encodes CASSLWSYEQYF.

The J gene is TRBJ2-2, the V gene TRBV4-2, with 10 nucleotides matching TRBD1. Germline V gene data show CDR1 as LGHNA and CDR2 as YNFKEQ. The CDR3 covers 17 residues. Trimming removed 1 base from V and 2 bases from J; junction bases left unmatched: 4. CDR3 amino acids: CASSQGRQGANTGELFF. CDR3 nucleotide sequence: TGTGCCAGCAGCCAAGGCCGACAGGGGGCTAACACCGGGGAGCTGTTTTTT.

CDR3 DNA sequence: TGTGCCAGCCTACCACTAGCGGGGAACACCGGGGAGCTGTTTTTT. Translated, it gives CASLPLAGNTGELFF. V usage is TRBV7-8 and J usage is TRBJ2-2; 9 positions agree with TRBD2. CDR3 size: 15 residues. Looked up from germline, CDR1 is SGHVS and CDR2 is FQNEAQ. With V trimmed by 8 bases and J by 1 base, 5 bases remained unmatched.

The chain combines TRBV15 with TRBJ2-6, with a tentative D call TRBD2 (7 bases). The CDR3 covers 16 residues. Germline V gives CDR1 LNHNV, CDR2 YYDKDF (reference sequence). V was clipped by 1 base and J by 2 bases, with 9 bases between them. In DNA form, the CDR3 reads TGTGCCACCAGCAGAGGGCGGGGGCCTGGGGCCAACGTCCTGACTTTC. Its translation is CATSRGRGPGANVLTF.

This chain uses TRBV27 with TRBJ2-3, with D unclear. The CDR3 is 13 residues long. Germline lookup yields CDR1 MNHEY and CDR2 SMNVEV (reference sequence). Deletions cut 6 bases from V and 1 base from J, with 8 bases between. For the CDR3, the DNA is TGTGCCAGCAGGCCCTGGGGCACAGATACGCAGTATTTT. It specifies CASRPWGTDTQYF.